This T cell receptor beta chain was recorded in a study of beta chain features in type 1 diabetes. The J segment lost 4 bases and the V segment lost 5 bases, leaving 9 bases of the junction unmatched. This CDR3 is 16 amino acids long. Germline V gene sequence: CDR1 SGHVS, CDR2 FQNEAQ. The sequenced template was cDNA made from the entire isolated RNA. Libraries were prepared by immunoSEQ multiplex PCR; TCRdb keeps only in-frame clonotypes and omits some of them. The sample carries around 250,000 clones, approximately 14% recorded once. This clone was seen a handful of times. The target antigen is unknown. Overall study findings and caveats: A PCR bias possibly favoring shorter templates would apply equally to patients and controls. A moderate, significant TCRB CDR3 shortening appeared in type 1 diabetes across four CD4+ subsets. Naive, central memory and regulatory TCRB repertoires appeared more similar among patients than healthy donors.

The clonotype was recovered from a man aged 25-45 years with type 1 diabetes. The material sequenced was naive CD4+ T cells from blood. The rearrangement links TRBV7-8 to TRBJ1-5, with 9 nucleotides matching TRBD1. The CDR3 DNA follows: TGTGCCAGCAGCCCCGCCGGGACAGGGCGGAATCAGCCCCAGCATTTT. This sequence encodes CASSPAGTGRNQPQHF.